This TCR beta chain was sequenced in a study of shared clonotypes between healthy human individuals. The authors distributed each subset's genomic DNA evenly over several immunoSEQ plates. Libraries were prepared by immunoSEQ multiplex PCR; TCRdb keeps only in-frame clonotypes and omits some of them. The table has about 500,000 clones, roughly three quarters seen once. Everyone who donated was a Caucasian adult who lived in Nashville, Tennessee. Unsorted samples used some 90 million PBMCs for genomic DNA. The CDR3 totals 15 residues. The V and J ends lost 3 bases and 5 bases, in that order; junction bases with no gene match: 10. CDR1 is GTSNPN, CDR2 SVGIG, per germline (reference sequence).

Specimen: PBMCs. This sequence was found in a woman aged 40 to 55 in good health. Some clones in this sample may be carry-over from other donors' samples. This rearrangement joins TRBV30 to TRBJ2-5, with TRBD2 matching 9 bases. This CDR3 is CAWSRWAGGVETQYF. The CDR3, as DNA: TGTGCCTGGAGCAGATGGGCGGGAGGGGTGGAGACCCAGTACTTC.